This record covers a single TCR beta chain. TCRdb derives one entry per CDR3 protein from the 5' RACE reads, leaving out DNA. The sample has about 160,000 distinct CDR3 sequences; the top ten hold 20%. The source of the sample is a study of T cells expressing NK-cell markers. Study details: HCMV seropositivity characterized most of the eight sequenced donors, and seronegativity one.

CDR1 is LGHDT, CDR2 YNNKEL, per germline (reference sequence). This CDR3 comprises 18 residues. The clonotype comes from a man aged 18 to 69 in good health. Source material: blood T cells: a sorted CD56 or NKG2C T cell subset, CD4+ or CD8+ T cells, or bulk PBMC T cells (not recorded which). This rearrangement joins TRBV3-1 to TRBJ2-2; TCRdb picks TRBD1, but there is no DNA to check that call. CDR3 sequence: CASSPRQGLLKYTGELFF.